The T cell receptor (beta chain) under discussion was sequenced for a study of cytomegalovirus exposure and HLA in healthy donors. This CDR3 region has 17 residues. Germline CDR1 is MDHEN and CDR2 is SYDVKM. Deletions cut 6 bases from V and 5 bases from J, with 22 bases between. A note on this clone: Its antigen is still unknown.

Study results and caveats: A later analysis, which compared TCR beta chains of equal frequency, found the HLA-associated ones more clonally expanded. As immune exposure information, only CMV serostatus was available. The study carried out a later analysis of TCR beta sequences. It associated 15,000 to 20,000 of them with specific HLA alleles at a false discovery rate of 0.05.

Vbeta (60) and Jbeta (13) primers were used in the PCR. Using immunoSEQ multiplex PCR, the repertoire was profiled, and TCRdb retains in-frame clones only, with some absent. The sample contains more than 120,000 clones, roughly 80% of which appear only once. Sequenced material: PBMCs. This sequence originates from a woman aged 25 to 45 in good health and CMV-seronegative. The chain combines TRBV28 with TRBJ2-2; no firm D call. This CDR3 reads CASSPTLETAVTGELFF. As DNA, the CDR3 is TGTGCCAGCAGCCCTACCTTGGAGACCGCGGTAACCGGGGAGCTGTTTTTT.